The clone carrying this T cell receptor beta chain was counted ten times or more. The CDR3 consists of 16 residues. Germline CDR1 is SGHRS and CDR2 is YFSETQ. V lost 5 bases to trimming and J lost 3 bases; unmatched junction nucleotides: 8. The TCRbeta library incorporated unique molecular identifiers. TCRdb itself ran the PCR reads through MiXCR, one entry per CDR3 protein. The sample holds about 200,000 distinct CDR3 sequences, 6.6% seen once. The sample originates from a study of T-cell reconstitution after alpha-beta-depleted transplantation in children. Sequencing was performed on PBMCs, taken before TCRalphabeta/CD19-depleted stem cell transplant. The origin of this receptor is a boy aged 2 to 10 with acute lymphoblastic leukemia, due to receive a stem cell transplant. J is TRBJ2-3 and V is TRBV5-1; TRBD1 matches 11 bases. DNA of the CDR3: TGCGCCAGCAGTCTTGGACAGGGGGCCTCTACAGATACGCAGTATTTT. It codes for CASSLGQGASTDTQYF.